This TCR beta chain emerged from a study of blood T cell repertoires in COVID-19. Study-wide background: From the United States, Italy and Spain came samples of acute and convalescent COVID-19. In each case, the material was cDNA or gDNA derived from T cells, B-cell-depleted T cells, or PBMCs.

Generated by immunoSEQ multiplex PCR, the TCRdb table keeps only in-frame clones and is missing some. This repertoire shows about 200,000 clones, 84% found once; its top ten account for less than 15%. Germline V gives CDR1 SNHLY, CDR2 FYNNEI. The CDR3 contains 13 residues. With 7 bases removed from V and 3 bases from J, the gap between germline ends came to 12 bases. The specimen sequenced was peripheral blood. The chain couples TRBV2 to TRBJ1-1, with D hard to call. This TCR derives from a human donor in a cohort sampled during active COVID-19. This chain's CDR3 is CASTQARYTEAFF. The DNA of the CDR3 is TGTGCCAGCACGCAGGCCCGATACACTGAAGCTTTCTTT. Together with reference TRBV2 and TRBJ1-1, the CDR3 gives the full variable domain: EPEVTQTPSHQVTQMGQEVILRCVPISNHLYFYWYRQILGQKVEFLVSFYNNEISEKSEIFDDQFSVERPDGSNFTLKIRSTKLEDSAMYFCASTQARYTEAFFGQGTRLTVV.